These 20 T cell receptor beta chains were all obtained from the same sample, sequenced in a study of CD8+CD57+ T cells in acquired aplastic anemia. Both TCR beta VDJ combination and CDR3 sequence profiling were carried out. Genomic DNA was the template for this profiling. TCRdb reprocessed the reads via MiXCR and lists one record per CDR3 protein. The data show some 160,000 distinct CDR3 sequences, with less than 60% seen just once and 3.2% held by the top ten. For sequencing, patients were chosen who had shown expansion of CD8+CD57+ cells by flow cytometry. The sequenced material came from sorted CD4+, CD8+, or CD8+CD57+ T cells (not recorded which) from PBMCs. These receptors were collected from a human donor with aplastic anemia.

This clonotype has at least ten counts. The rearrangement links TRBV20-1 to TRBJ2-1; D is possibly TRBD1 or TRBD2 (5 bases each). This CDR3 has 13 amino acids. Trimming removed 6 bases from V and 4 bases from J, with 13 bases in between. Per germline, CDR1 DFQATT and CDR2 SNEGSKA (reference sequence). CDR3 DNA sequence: TGCAGTGCCCGACAGAGACTATACAATGAGCAGTTCTTC. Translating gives CSARQRLYNEQFF.

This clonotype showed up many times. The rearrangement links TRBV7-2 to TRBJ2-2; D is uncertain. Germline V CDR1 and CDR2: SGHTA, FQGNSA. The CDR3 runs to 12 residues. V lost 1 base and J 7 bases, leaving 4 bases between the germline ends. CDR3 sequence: CASSLDVGELFF. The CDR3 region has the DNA TGTGCCAGCAGCTTAGATGTCGGGGAGCTGTTTTTT.

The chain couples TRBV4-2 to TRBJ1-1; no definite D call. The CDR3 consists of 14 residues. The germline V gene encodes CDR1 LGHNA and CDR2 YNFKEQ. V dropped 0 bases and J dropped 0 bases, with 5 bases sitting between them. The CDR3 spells CASSQEGMNTEAFF. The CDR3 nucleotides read TGTGCCAGCAGCCAAGAGGGCATGAACACTGAAGCTTTCTTT.

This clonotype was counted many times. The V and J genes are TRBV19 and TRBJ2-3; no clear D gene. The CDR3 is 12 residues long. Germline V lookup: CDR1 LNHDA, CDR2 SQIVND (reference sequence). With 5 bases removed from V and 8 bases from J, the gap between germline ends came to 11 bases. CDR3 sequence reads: CASSSHRFTQYF. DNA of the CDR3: TGTGCCAGTAGTTCTCACAGATTTACGCAGTATTTT.

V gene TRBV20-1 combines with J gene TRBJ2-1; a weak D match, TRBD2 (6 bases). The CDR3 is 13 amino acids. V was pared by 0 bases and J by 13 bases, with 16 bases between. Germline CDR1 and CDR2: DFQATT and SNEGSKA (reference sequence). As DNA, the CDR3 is TGCAGTGCTAGAGAAGGTGGGGCGGGATATCAGTTCTTC. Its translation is CSAREGGAGYQFF.

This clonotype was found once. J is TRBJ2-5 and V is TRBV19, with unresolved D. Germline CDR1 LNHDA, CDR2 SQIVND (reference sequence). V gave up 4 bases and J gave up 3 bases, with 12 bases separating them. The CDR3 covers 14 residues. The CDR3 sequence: CASSTSWWEETQYF. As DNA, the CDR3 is TGTGCCAGTAGTACCTCGTGGTGGGAAGAGACCCAGTACTTC.

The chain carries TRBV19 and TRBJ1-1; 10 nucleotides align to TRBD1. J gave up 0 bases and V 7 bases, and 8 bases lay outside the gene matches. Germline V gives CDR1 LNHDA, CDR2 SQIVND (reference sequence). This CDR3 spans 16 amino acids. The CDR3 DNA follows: TGTGCCAGTACTAGACAGGGGGCTAACCTGAACACTGAAGCTTTCTTT. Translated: CASTRQGANLNTEAFF.

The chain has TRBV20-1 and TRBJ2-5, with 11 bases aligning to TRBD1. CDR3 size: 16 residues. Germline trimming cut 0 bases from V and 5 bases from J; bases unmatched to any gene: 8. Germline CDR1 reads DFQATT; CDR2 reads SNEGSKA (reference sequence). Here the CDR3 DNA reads TGCAGTGCTAGAGATGGTGGACAGGGGGCCCGGGAGACCCAGTACTTC. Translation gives CSARDGGQGARETQYF.

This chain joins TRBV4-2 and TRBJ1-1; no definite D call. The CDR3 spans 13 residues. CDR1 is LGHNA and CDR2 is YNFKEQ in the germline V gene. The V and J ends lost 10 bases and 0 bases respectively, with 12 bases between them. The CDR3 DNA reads TGTGCCAACAGTGTCCAGATGAACACTGAAGCTTTCTTT. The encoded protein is CANSVQMNTEAFF.

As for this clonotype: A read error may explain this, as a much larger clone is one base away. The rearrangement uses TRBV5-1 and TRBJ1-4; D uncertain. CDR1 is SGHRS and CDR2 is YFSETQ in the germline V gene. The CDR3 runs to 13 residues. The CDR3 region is CASSLELNERLFF. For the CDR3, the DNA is TGCGCCAGCAGCTTGGAACTTAATGAAAGACTGTTTTTT.

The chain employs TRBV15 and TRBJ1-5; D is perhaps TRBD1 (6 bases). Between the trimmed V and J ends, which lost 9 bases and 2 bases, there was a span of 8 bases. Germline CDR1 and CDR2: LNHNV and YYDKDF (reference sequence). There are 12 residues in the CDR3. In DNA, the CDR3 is TGTGCCACAAACAGGGGCAATCAGCCCCAGCATTTT. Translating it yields CATNRGNQPQHF.

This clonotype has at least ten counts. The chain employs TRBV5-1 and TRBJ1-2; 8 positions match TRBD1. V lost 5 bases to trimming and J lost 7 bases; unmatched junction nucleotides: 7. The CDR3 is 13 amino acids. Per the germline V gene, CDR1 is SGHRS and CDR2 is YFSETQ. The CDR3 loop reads CASRGDRGTGYTF. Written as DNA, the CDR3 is TGCGCCAGCAGGGGAGACAGGGGTACTGGCTACACCTTC.

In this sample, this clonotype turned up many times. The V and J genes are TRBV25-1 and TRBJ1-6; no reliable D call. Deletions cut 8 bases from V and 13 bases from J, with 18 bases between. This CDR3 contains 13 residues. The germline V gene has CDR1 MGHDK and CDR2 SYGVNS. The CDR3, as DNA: TGTGCCAGCGTCTCGCTGAGAGGGCAGCCCCTCCACTTT. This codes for CASVSLRGQPLHF.

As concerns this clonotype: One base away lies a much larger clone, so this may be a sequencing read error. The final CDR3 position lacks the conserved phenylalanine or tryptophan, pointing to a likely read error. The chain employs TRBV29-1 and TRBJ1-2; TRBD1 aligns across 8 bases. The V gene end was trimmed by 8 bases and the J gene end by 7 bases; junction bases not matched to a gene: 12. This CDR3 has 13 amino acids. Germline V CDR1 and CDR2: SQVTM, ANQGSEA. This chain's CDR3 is CSLSQGAGCGYTL. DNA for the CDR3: TGCAGCTTATCTCAGGGGGCGGGCTGTGGCTACACCCTC.

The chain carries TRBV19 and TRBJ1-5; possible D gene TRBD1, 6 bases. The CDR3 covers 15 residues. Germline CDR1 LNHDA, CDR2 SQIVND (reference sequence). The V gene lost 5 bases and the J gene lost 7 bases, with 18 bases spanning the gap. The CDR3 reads CASSFTTGARQPQHF. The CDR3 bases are TGTGCCAGTAGTTTCACAACGGGGGCTCGGCAGCCCCAGCATTTT.

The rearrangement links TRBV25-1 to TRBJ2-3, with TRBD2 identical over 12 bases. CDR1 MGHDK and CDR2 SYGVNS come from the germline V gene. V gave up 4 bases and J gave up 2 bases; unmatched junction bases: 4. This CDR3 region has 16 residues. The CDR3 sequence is CASSATSGGLTDTQYF. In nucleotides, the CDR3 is TGTGCCAGCAGTGCGACTAGCGGGGGCCTCACAGATACGCAGTATTTT.

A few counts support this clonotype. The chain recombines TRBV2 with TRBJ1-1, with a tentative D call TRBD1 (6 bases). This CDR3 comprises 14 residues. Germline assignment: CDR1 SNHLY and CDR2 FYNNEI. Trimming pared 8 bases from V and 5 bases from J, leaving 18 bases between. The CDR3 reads CASHGVTGRTEAFF. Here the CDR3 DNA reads TGTGCCAGCCATGGAGTCACAGGGCGGACTGAAGCTTTCTTT.

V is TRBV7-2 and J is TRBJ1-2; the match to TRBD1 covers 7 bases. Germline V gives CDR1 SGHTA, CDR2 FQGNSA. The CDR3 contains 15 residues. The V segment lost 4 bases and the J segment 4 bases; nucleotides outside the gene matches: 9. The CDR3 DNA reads TGTGCCAGCAGCTCGCAGACAGGGACTGGCTATGGCTACACCTTC. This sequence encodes CASSSQTGTGYGYTF.

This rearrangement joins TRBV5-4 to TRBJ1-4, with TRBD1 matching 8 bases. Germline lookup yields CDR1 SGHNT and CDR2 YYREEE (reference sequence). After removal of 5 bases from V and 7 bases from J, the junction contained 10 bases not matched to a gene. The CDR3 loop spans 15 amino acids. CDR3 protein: CASRAEPTGVEKLFF. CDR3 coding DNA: TGTGCCAGCAGAGCCGAACCGACAGGGGTTGAAAAACTGTTTTTT.

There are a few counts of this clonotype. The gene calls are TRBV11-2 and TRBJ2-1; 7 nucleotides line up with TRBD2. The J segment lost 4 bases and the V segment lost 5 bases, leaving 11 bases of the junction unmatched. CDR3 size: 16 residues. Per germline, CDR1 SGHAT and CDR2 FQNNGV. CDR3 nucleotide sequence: TGTGCCAGCAGCGATACTCTAGCGGTACATTACAATGAGCAGTTCTTC. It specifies CASSDTLAVHYNEQFF. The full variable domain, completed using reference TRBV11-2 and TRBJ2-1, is EAGVAQSPRYKIIEKRQSVAFWCNPISGHATLYWYQQILGQGPKLLIQFQNNGVVDDSQLPKDRFSAERLKGVDSTLKIQPAKLEDSAVYLCASSDTLAVHYNEQFFGPGTRLTVL.